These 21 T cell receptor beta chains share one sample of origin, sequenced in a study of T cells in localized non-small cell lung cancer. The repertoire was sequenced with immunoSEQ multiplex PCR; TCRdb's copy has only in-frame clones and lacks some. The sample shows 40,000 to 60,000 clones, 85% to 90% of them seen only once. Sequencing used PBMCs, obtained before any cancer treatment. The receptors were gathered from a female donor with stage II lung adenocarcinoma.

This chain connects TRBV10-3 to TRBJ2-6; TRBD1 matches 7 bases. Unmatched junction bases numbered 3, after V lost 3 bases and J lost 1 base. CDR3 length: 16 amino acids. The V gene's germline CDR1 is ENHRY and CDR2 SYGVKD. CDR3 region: CAISERTGSGANVLTF. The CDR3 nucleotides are TGTGCCATCAGTGAAAGGACAGGATCTGGGGCCAACGTCCTGACTTTC.

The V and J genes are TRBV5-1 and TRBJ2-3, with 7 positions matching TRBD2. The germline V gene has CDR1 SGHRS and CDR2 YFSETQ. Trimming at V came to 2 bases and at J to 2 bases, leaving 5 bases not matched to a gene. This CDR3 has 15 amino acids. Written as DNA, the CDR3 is TGCGCCAGCAGCTTAAGGACTAGTTTCACAGATACGCAGTATTTT. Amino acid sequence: CASSLRTSFTDTQYF.

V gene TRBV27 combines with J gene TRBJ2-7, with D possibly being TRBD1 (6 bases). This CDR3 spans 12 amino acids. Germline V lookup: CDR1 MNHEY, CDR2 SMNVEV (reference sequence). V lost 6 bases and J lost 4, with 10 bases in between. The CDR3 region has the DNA TGTGCCAGCAGGACCAGGGGTTACGAGCAGTACTTC. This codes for CASRTRGYEQYF.

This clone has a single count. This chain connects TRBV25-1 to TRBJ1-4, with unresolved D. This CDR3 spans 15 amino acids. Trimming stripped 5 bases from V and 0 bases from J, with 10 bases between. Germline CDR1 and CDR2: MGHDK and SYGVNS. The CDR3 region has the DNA TGTGCCAGCAGTCCCAGCCTTGCAACTAATGAAAAACTGTTTTTT. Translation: CASSPSLATNEKLFF.

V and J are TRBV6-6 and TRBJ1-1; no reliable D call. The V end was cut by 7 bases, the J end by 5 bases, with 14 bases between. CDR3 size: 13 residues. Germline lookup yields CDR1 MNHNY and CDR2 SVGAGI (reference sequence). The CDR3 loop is CASTLGGRTEAFF. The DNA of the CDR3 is TGTGCCAGCACTCTGGGAGGGCGAACTGAAGCTTTCTTT.

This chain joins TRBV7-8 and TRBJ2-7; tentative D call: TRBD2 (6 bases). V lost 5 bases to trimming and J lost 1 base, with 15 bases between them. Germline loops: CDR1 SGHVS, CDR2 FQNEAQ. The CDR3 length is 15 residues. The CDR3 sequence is CASSTAGTPSYEQYF. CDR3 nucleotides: TGTGCCAGCAGCACCGCCGGGACTCCATCCTACGAGCAGTACTTC.

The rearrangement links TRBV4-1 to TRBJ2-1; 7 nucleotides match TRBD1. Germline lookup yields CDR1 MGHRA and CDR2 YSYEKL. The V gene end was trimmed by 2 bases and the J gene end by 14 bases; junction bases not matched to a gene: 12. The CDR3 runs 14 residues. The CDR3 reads CASSQIFRQGLKFF. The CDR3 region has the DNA TGCGCCAGCAGCCAAATTTTTCGACAGGGTCTAAAGTTCTTC.

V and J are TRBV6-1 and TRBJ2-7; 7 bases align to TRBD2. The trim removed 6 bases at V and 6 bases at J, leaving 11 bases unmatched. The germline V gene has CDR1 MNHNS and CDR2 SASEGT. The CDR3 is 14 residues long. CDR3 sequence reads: CASRKSTSLAEQYF. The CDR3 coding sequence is TGTGCCAGCAGGAAATCGACTAGCTTGGCCGAGCAGTACTTC.

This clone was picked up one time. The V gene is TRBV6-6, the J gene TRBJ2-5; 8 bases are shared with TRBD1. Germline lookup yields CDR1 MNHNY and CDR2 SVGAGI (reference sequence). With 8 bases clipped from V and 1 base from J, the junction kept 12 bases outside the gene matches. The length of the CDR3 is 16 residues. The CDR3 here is CASQRVQGGFQETQYF. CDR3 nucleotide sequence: TGTGCCAGCCAAAGGGTACAGGGGGGTTTCCAAGAGACCCAGTACTTC.

CDR3 loop: CASSSSGQGRYLGSYEQYF. DNA for the CDR3: TGTGCCAGCAGCTCCTCCGGACAGGGGCGCTATCTCGGATCCTACGAGCAGTACTTC. This chain uses TRBV4-2 with TRBJ2-7, with 9 positions matching TRBD1. The CDR3 contains 19 residues. V gave up 5 bases and J gave up 1 base; unmatched junction bases: 18. CDR1 is LGHNA, CDR2 YNFKEQ, per germline.

The CDR3 nucleotides are TGTGCCAGTAGTAATTCCGGGACAGGGTTCGGCTACACCTTC. Amino acids: CASSNSGTGFGYTF. This chain joins TRBV19 and TRBJ1-2; 9 positions match TRBD1. Germline V gene sequence: CDR1 LNHDA, CDR2 SQIVND (reference sequence). The CDR3 contains 14 residues. V gave up 4 bases and J gave up 8 bases; unmatched junction bases: 8.

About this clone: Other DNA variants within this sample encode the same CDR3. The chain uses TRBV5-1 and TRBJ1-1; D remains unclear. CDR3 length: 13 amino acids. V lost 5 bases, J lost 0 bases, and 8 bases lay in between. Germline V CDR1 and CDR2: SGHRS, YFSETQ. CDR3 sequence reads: CASSSTVNTEAFF. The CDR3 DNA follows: TGCGCCAGCAGTTCGACGGTGAACACTGAAGCTTTCTTT. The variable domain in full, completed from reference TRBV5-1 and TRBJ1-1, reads KAGVTQTPRYLIKTRGQQVTLSCSPISGHRSVSWYQQTPGQGLQFLFEYFSETQRNKGNFPGRFSGRQFSNSRSEMNVSTLELGDSALYLCASSSTVNTEAFFGQGTRLTVV.

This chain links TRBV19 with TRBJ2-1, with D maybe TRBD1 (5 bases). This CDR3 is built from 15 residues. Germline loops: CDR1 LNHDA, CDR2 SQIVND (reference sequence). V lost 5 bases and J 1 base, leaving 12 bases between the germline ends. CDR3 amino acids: CASSSSGISYNEQFF. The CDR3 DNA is TGTGCCAGTAGTTCTTCAGGGATATCCTACAATGAGCAGTTCTTC. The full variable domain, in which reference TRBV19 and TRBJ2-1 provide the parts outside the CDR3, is DGGITQSPKYLFRKEGQNVTLSCEQNLNHDAMYWYRQDPGQGLRLIYYSQIVNDFQKGDIAEGYSVSREKKESFPLTVTSAQKNPTAFYLCASSSSGISYNEQFFGPGTRLTVL.

The CDR3 sequence is CASSLGRGGEKLFF. CDR3 sequence (DNA): TGTGCCAGCAGCTTGGGGAGGGGTGGAGAAAAACTGTTTTTT. The chain carries TRBV7-9 and TRBJ1-4; perhaps TRBD1 as D (5 bases). The germline V gene encodes CDR1 SEHNR and CDR2 FQNEAQ (reference sequence). This CDR3 has 14 amino acids. With 3 bases removed from V and 8 bases from J, the gap between germline ends came to 13 bases.

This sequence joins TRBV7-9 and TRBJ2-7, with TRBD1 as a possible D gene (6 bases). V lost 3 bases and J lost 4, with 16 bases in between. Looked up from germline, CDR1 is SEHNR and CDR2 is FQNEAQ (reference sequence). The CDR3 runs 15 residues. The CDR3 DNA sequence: TGTGCCAGCAGCTTGAACAGGGCAGTTTCTTACGAGCAGTACTTC. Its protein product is CASSLNRAVSYEQYF.

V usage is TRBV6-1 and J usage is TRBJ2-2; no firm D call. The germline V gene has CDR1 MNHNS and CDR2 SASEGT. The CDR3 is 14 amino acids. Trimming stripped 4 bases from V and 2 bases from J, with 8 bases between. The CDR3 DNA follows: TGTGCCAGCAGTGGTGTTTTTAACACCGGGGAGCTGTTTTTT. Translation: CASSGVFNTGELFF.

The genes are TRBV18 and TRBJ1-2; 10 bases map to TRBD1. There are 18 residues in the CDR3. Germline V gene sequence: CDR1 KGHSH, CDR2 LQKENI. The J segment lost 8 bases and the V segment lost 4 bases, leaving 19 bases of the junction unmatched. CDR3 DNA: TGTGCCAGCTCACGCAACCGGGACAGGGGCTCGGGTTCGGAGGGCTACACCTTC. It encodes CASSRNRDRGSGSEGYTF.

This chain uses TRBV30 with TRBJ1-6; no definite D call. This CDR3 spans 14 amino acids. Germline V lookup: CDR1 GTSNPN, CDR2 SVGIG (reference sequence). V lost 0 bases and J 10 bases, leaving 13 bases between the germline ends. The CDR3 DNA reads TGTGCCTGGAGTGTTCCGGGTCTAGTATCACCCCTCCACTTT. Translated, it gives CAWSVPGLVSPLHF.

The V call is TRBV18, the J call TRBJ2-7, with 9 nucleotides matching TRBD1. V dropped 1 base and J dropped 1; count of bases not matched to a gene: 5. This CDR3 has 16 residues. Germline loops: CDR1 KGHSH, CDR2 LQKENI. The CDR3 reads CASSPRSGTGSYEQYF. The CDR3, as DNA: TGTGCCAGCTCACCACGCTCCGGGACAGGGTCCTACGAGCAGTACTTC.

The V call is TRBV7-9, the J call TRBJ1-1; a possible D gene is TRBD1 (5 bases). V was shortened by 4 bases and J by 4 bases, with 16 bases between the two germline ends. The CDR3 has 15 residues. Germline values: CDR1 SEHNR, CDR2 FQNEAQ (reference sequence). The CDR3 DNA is TGTGCCAGCAGCTCCGAGCGAGGTGGGGGCACTGAAGCTTTCTTT. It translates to CASSSERGGGTEAFF.

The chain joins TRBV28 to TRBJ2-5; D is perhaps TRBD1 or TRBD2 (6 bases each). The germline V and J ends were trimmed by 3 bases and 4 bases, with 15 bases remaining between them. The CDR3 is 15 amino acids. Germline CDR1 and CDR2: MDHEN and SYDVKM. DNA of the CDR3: TGTGCCAGCAGTTTGTCGGGGGCCGGTAGAGAGACCCAGTACTTC. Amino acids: CASSLSGAGRETQYF.